A single sample gave rise to the 25 T cell receptor beta chains below, sequenced in a study of T-cell reconstitution after alpha-beta-depleted transplantation in children. This sample's TCRbeta library carried unique molecular identifier barcodes. TCRdb fed the PCR reads into MiXCR, producing one record per CDR3 protein. The sample records around 600,000 distinct CDR3 sequences, over 15% being singletons. This material consisted of PBMCs from the stem cell graft donor, taken from the stem cell graft. The receptors here all came from a human donor who donated a stem cell graft to a child with acute myeloid leukemia.

Only one count was recorded for this clonotype. The chain carries TRBV7-9 and TRBJ1-4; D is possibly TRBD1 (6 bases). V lost 6 bases and J 8 bases, leaving 13 bases between the germline ends. This CDR3 comprises 13 residues. Germline values: CDR1 SEHNR, CDR2 FQNEAQ (reference sequence). CDR3: CASRDGQREKLFF. For the CDR3, the DNA is TGTGCCAGCAGGGATGGACAGCGGGAAAAACTGTTTTTT.

There are a few counts of this clonotype. The rearrangement joins TRBV7-9 to TRBJ1-1, with a possible D match to TRBD1 (5 bases). This CDR3 spans 15 amino acids. Trimming removed 2 bases at V and 5 bases at J, with 15 bases between. The germline V gene encodes CDR1 SEHNR and CDR2 FQNEAQ (reference sequence). The chain's CDR3 is CASSLRQAGGTEAFF. The CDR3 nucleotides are TGTGCCAGCAGCTTACGGCAGGCTGGGGGTACTGAAGCTTTCTTT.

The chain uses TRBV5-4 and TRBJ2-2; D remains ambiguous. This CDR3 has 11 residues. Deletions cut 5 bases from V and 7 bases from J, with 6 bases between. Germline V lookup: CDR1 SGHNT, CDR2 YYREEE (reference sequence). DNA of the CDR3: TGTGCCAGCAGGTGGAACGGGGAGCTGTTTTTT. Encoded protein: CASRWNGELFF.

The chain recombines TRBV5-1 with TRBJ2-3; TRBD1 matches at 7 bases. V lost 5 bases to trimming and J lost 2 bases; unmatched junction nucleotides: 5. This CDR3 has 14 amino acids. The germline CDR1 and CDR2 sequences are SGHRS and YFSETQ. CDR3 in DNA: TGCGCCAGCAGGACCGGGACAGACACAGATACGCAGTATTTT. It is translated as CASRTGTDTDTQYF.

The V call is TRBV7-2, the J call TRBJ2-7; D unclear. V lost 3 bases, J lost 7 bases, and 7 bases lay in between. The CDR3 runs 11 residues. CDR1 is SGHTA and CDR2 is FQGNSA in the germline V gene. CDR3 sequence: CASSFSREQYV. For the CDR3, the DNA is TGTGCCAGCAGCTTCTCGAGGGAGCAGTACGTC.

This clonotype was observed at least ten times. The chain combines TRBV20-1 with TRBJ1-1; D unresolved. Germline CDR1 DFQATT, CDR2 SNEGSKA (reference sequence). The ends were cut back, 0 bases at V and 1 base at J, with 12 bases in the middle. CDR3 length equals 15 residues. CDR3 nucleotide sequence: TGCAGTGCTAGAGAAGGAACCACGAGGAACACTGAAGCTTTCTTT. It translates to CSAREGTTRNTEAFF.

V gene TRBV30 combines with J gene TRBJ1-5; 7 nucleotides match TRBD1. Germline V CDR1 and CDR2: GTSNPN, SVGIG (reference sequence). Losses at the gene ends were 5 bases for V and 8 bases for J; bases not matched to a gene: 6. CDR3 size: 12 residues. The chain's CDR3 is CAWDREYEPQHF. The CDR3 DNA reads as TGTGCCTGGGACAGGGAATATGAGCCCCAGCATTTT.

This chain uses TRBV11-1 with TRBJ2-5, with TRBD1 as a possible D gene (6 bases). The CDR3 sequence is 16 residues long. Germline V gene data show CDR1 as SGHAT and CDR2 as FQDESV (reference sequence). Trimming took 5 bases from V and 1 from J, leaving 17 bases between them. The DNA of the CDR3 is TGTGCCAGCAGCCGGATTAAAGGACAGATCCAAGAGACCCAGTACTTC. Translation gives CASSRIKGQIQETQYF.

The rearrangement joins TRBV5-1 to TRBJ2-1; TRBD2 agrees at 10 bases. Germline trimming cut 1 base from V and 8 bases from J; bases unmatched to any gene: 3. The CDR3 extends over 14 amino acids. Germline-derived CDR1 and CDR2 are SGHRS and YFSETQ. CDR3 sequence (DNA): TGCGCCAGCAGCTTGACTAGCGGGGTGGATGAGCAGTTCTTC. This encodes CASSLTSGVDEQFF.

This clonotype has at least ten counts. The V call is TRBV10-3, the J call TRBJ1-3; 8 bases map to TRBD1. CDR1 ENHRY and CDR2 SYGVKD come from the germline V gene. This CDR3 has 14 amino acids. J lost 0 bases, V lost 9 bases, and 4 bases had no gene match. In DNA, the CDR3 is TGTGCCATTGGACAGGGTCCCTCTGGAAACACCATATATTTT. Its protein product is CAIGQGPSGNTIYF.

V usage is TRBV10-3 and J usage is TRBJ2-1; 11 bases are shared with TRBD2. The germline V gene encodes CDR1 ENHRY and CDR2 SYGVKD. The CDR3 has 13 residues. The junction had 6 bases not matched to a gene; V was cut back by 9 bases and J by 8 bases. CDR3 coding DNA: TGTGCCATTTATAGCGGGGGGGCGGATGAGCAGTTCTTC. Encoded protein: CAIYSGGADEQFF.

Many counts were recorded for this clonotype. J is TRBJ1-1 and V is TRBV27; unclear D gene. The CDR3 is 14 residues long. CDR1 is MNHEY, CDR2 SMNVEV, per germline (reference sequence). Trimming left V 6 bases short and J 1 base short, with 12 bases between. The CDR3 region has the DNA TGTGCCAGCAGCTTGGAGGGTGCGAACACTGAAGCTTTCTTT. Its protein is CASSLEGANTEAFF.

This chain connects TRBV5-1 to TRBJ1-1, with 7 bases aligning to TRBD1. Germline V lookup: CDR1 SGHRS, CDR2 YFSETQ. J lost 6 bases, V lost 4 bases, and 3 bases had no gene match. The CDR3 loop spans 12 amino acids. CDR3 amino acids: CASSLGQAEAFF. The CDR3 nucleotides read TGCGCCAGCAGCCTCGGACAGGCTGAAGCTTTCTTT.

This clonotype was seen just once. A much larger clone lies one base from this, so it may be a read error. The rearrangement links TRBV6-1 to TRBJ2-3; TRBD1 matches at 8 bases. V shed 6 bases and J 5 bases; nucleotides not matched to a gene: 10. The CDR3 runs 15 residues. Germline V CDR1 and CDR2: MNHNS, SASEGT. This CDR3 reads CASSGQGHYKDTQYF. CDR3 bases: TGTGCCAGCAGCGGACAGGGACACTACAAAGATACGCAGTATTTT.

This clonotype was counted at least ten times. The chain employs TRBV6-5 and TRBJ1-1; no clear D gene. Germline CDR1 and CDR2: MNHEY and SVGAGI. V lost 0 bases and J lost 1, with 6 bases in between. This CDR3 region has 14 residues. The CDR3 coding sequence is TGTGCCAGCAGTTACTCGACTCGGAACACTGAAGCTTTCTTT. Amino acids: CASSYSTRNTEAFF.

Comment on this clonotype: Compared with germline, one end of the junction differs, possibly owing to a read error. The chain uses TRBV12-3 or TRBV12-4 and TRBJ1-1; 9 bases line up with TRBD1. The CDR3 totals 15 residues. In nucleotides, the CDR3 is TGTGACAGCAGTTTGTGGGGACAGGGGAACACTGAAGCTTTCTTT. Protein product: CDSSLWGQGNTEAFF.

This clonotype was detected ten times or more. This chain connects TRBV20-1 to TRBJ2-2; unclear D gene. Trimming pared 1 base from V and 6 bases from J, leaving 12 bases between. CDR1 is DFQATT, CDR2 SNEGSKA, per germline (reference sequence). CDR3 length equals 14 residues. DNA of the CDR3: TGCAGTGCTAGAGTACCACACCCAGCCGGGGAGCTGTTTTTT. Residues: CSARVPHPAGELFF.

This clonotype was seen more than once but under ten times. The J gene is TRBJ1-2, the V gene TRBV28; no reliable D call. The CDR3 is 12 residues long. CDR1 is MDHEN, CDR2 SYDVKM, per germline. CDR3 in DNA: TGTGCTACGTATGGGGAAGAAGGAGGCTACACCTTC. Its protein is CATYGEEGGYTF.

A word on this clonotype: One base away lies a much larger clone, so this may be a sequencing read error. V gene TRBV20-1 combines with J gene TRBJ2-3; TRBD1 aligns across 7 bases. Germline assignment: CDR1 DFQATT and CDR2 SNEGSKA (reference sequence). The CDR3 covers 13 residues. The V and J ends lost 6 bases and 2 bases, in that order; junction bases with no gene match: 5. CDR3 amino acids: CSAPRGTTDTQYF. CDR3 coding DNA: TGCAGTGCACCCAGGGGGACCACAGATACGCAGTATTTT.

Of note for this clonotype: A much larger clone differs by one base, so this may be a read error. V usage is TRBV12-3 or TRBV12-4 and J usage is TRBJ2-1; D uncertain. This CDR3 spans 13 amino acids. The CDR3 coding sequence is TGTGCCAGCACCCTTGGGAACTACAATGGGCAGTTCTTC. Translation: CASTLGNYNGQFF.

This clonotype showed up many times. The rearrangement joins TRBV20-1 to TRBJ1-1; tentatively, D is TRBD1 (5 bases). CDR3 length: 13 residues. The germline gives CDR1 DFQATT, CDR2 SNEGSKA (reference sequence). V gave up 5 bases and J gave up 7 bases, with 17 bases separating them. Written as DNA, the CDR3 is TGCAGTGCTCCTCGGGGGAGGGCAGTTGAAGCTTTCTTT. As protein: CSAPRGRAVEAFF.

This clonotype was recorded many times. CDR3 in amino acids: CASSYSTEETQYF. CDR3 bases: TGTGCCAGCAGTTACTCGACAGAAGAGACCCAGTACTTC. The chain employs TRBV6-5 and TRBJ2-5; maybe TRBD1 (5 bases). The V end was cut by 0 bases, the J end by 3 bases, with 5 bases between. The CDR3 totals 13 residues. CDR1 MNHEY and CDR2 SVGAGI come from the germline V gene.

This clonotype occurred many times. The chain couples TRBV29-1 to TRBJ1-2; 8 bases map to TRBD1. V lost 0 bases and J lost 4; bases outside the gene matches: 1. The V gene's germline CDR1 is SQVTM and CDR2 ANQGSEA. The CDR3 spans 13 residues. The CDR3, as DNA: TGCAGCGTTGAAGATCAGGGGGCCTATGGCTACACCTTC. Translated: CSVEDQGAYGYTF.

The sample holds a few counts of this clonotype. The gene calls are TRBV11-2 and TRBJ1-6; D remains ambiguous. The CDR3 sequence is 18 residues long. Trimming removed 2 bases at V and 0 bases at J, with 14 bases between. Germline CDR1 SGHAT, CDR2 FQNNGV. The CDR3 nucleotides read TGTGCCAGCAGCTTATATCCCCCATCGAGCTCCTATAATTCACCCCTCCACTTT. It is translated as CASSLYPPSSSYNSPLHF. Full variable domain (outside the CDR3, taken from reference TRBV11-2 and TRBJ1-6): EAGVAQSPRYKIIEKRQSVAFWCNPISGHATLYWYQQILGQGPKLLIQFQNNGVVDDSQLPKDRFSAERLKGVDSTLKIQPAKLEDSAVYLCASSLYPPSSSYNSPLHFGNGTRLTVT.

A few counts support this clonotype. An end of the junction does not agree with germline; a read error may underlie this. The gene calls are TRBV20-1 and TRBJ1-5, with no clear D. The germline V gene has CDR1 DFQATT and CDR2 SNEGSKA (reference sequence). The CDR3 length is 16 residues. CDR3 region: CCARDRVGYSNQPQHF. The CDR3 bases are TGCTGTGCTAGAGATCGCGTGGGCTATAGCAATCAGCCCCAGCATTTT.